Reported below is one T cell receptor (beta chain). Antigen specificity is unknown. The sample comes from a study of neoadjuvant nivolumab and ipilimumab in lung cancer. General observations from the study: TCR richness and clonality were higher in tumors than adjacent uninvolved lung. TCR receptors were sequenced in few samples. From pretherapy to surgery, tumor richness and clonality rose with dual therapy. Resected-tumor TCR richness correlated positively with pretherapy blood richness.

The assay was immunoSEQ multiplex PCR, and TCRdb's table has in-frame clones only and misses some. The data show about 6,900 clones, around 69% seen once. The ends were cut back, 0 bases at V and 2 bases at J, with 8 bases in the middle. Germline V gene data show CDR1 as SGHAT and CDR2 as FQNNGV. This CDR3 region has 14 residues. This chain joins TRBV11-2 and TRBJ2-7, with D unresolved. This TCR derives from an adult with non-small cell lung cancer. Source: tumor tissue, taken after neoadjuvant nivolumab, alone or with ipilimumab, at or shortly before surgery. The CDR3: CASSLDRSTYEQYF. CDR3 nucleotide sequence: TGTGCCAGCAGCTTAGACCGTAGCACCTACGAGCAGTACTTC. Variable domain in full (rest from reference TRBV11-2 and TRBJ2-7): EAGVAQSPRYKIIEKRQSVAFWCNPISGHATLYWYQQILGQGPKLLIQFQNNGVVDDSQLPKDRFSAERLKGVDSTLKIQPAKLEDSAVYLCASSLDRSTYEQYFGPGTRLTVT.